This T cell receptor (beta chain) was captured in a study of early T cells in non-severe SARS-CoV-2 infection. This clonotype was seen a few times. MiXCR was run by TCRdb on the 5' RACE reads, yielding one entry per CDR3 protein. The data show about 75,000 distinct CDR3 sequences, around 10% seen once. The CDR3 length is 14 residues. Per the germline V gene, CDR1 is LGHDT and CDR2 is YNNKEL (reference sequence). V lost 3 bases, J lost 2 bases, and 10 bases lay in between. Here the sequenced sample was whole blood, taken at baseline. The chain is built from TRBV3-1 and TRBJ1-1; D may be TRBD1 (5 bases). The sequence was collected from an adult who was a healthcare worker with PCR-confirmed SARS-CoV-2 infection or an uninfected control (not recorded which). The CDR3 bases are TGTGCCAGCAGCCAGCCCGGGACCAACACTGAAGCTTTCTTT. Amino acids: CASSQPGTNTEAFF.